The T cell receptor beta chain described here comes from a study of blood T cells in healthy people across ages (dated by TCRdb to about 2015). Turning to the overall study: In model experiments, template switching captured roughly one uniquely barcoded TCR beta cDNA molecule for every two T cells. Using deep sequencing normalized with unique cDNA molecular identifiers, the study measured how TCR beta repertoire diversity changes with age. Donors were grouped into four age groups: young (average approximately 15 years), middle-aged (39), aged (about 60) and long-lived (roughly 80). To avoid experimental bias, donors of different ages were distributed randomly across sequencing lanes. For two donors (one aged 18 to 29 and one aged 80 or older), the study analyzed two additional independent replicas of 1 million unique cDNA reads from the same blood draw.

Library construction relied on 5' RACE. For sequencing, an Illumina HiSeq 2500 was employed. A second PCR of about 6 to 12 cycles was run with a J-beta primer mix and a sample-barcoded 5' primer. Each TCR beta cDNA molecule received a unique molecular identifier from a template-switch 5' adaptor carrying 12 random nucleotides. Each sample yielded at least 2.5 million CDR3-containing paired-end reads. First-strand cDNA was synthesized from all RNA with the Mint cDNA synthesis kit, primed by a TRBC-specific oligonucleotide. Following uracil-DNA glycosylase treatment, all cDNA underwent a first 18-cycle PCR with the universal primers M1SS and BC2_uni_R. As for how the authors treated the data: For normalization, 1 million high-quality reads, each with a distinct molecular identifier, were randomly selected from each sample. Instead of being binned into consensus sequences, reads with shared molecular identifiers were discarded. MiTCR, with a Q25 quality threshold and the strictest error-elimination algorithm, was used for CDR3 identification, clonotype clustering and error correction. Lower-bound total TCR beta diversity was estimated with a nonparametric unseen species model using Euler transformation. The public reads were reanalyzed by TCRdb: fastp trimming at Q25, MiXCR alignment, in-frame beta chains only. Every entry covers one CDR3 protein and lists the most common genes and DNA from its rows. The V and J calls follow TCRdb's processing rather than the paper's. In this sample the table shows about 1.1 million distinct CDR3 sequences, approximately 38% of which occur a single time. Roughly 13% of the sample lies in the top ten.

A word on this clonotype: Its cognate antigen has yet to be identified. Base-call qualities are not available, and no considerably larger clone is one nucleotide away.

The 39 donors, aged about 6 to 100 years, were systemically healthy Caucasian individuals from Russia. Roughly 10 milliliters of peripheral blood were drawn from each donor into EDTA-treated Vacutainer tubes. Ficoll-Paque density-gradient centrifugation was used to isolate PBMCs, with at least 7 million per sample. Trizol reagent was used to extract total RNA from PBMCs, with at least 5.5 micrograms per sample. The percentages of naive CD45RAhigh/CD27high T cells were determined by flow cytometry on a PBMC aliquot from every donor. The germline V and J ends show losses of 5 bases and 11 bases respectively, and no gene match explains 13 bases of the junction. The germline V gene (reference sequence) specifies SGHAT as CDR1 and FQDESV as CDR2. The CDR3 runs 15 residues from the cysteine to the phenylalanine. Only the CDR3 DNA is retained, 45 bases long and in frame from the first base. General conclusions and limits of the study: A strong correlation was found between observed TCR beta diversity and the percentage of naive T cells measured by flow cytometry. Estimates of total diversity based on one million sequenced T cells were regarded as lower bounds and as underestimates. Compared with the aged group, the long-lived group had more naive CD4+ T cells, fewer expanded clones and increased TCR diversity, a pattern suggesting age selection. As age increased, observed TCR beta diversity per million T cells dropped in a roughly linear way, and a significant reduction was already evident by age 40. Conclusive comparison of naive and antigen-experienced compartments was prevented by the profiling of bulk unsorted PBMCs. Because the CMV infection status of the donors was unknown, age-related changes in expanded clonotypes may potentially have been confounded.

The clonotype was recovered from a man younger than 35 in good health. The chain employs TRBV11-1 and TRBJ2-5; 11 nucleotides in the junction match TRBD2. The source material was blood. This receptor has the CDR3 CASSPGASGGIEQYF. The DNA is TGTGCCAGCAGCCCCGGGGCTAGCGGGGGGATTGAGCAGTACTTC.